This T cell receptor beta chain was found in a study of patients and donors after allogeneic stem cell transplantation. The CDR3 extends over 13 amino acids. The V end lost 5 bases, the J end lost 5 bases, and 11 bases lay between the germline ends. In germline, CDR1 is SGHRS, CDR2 YFSETQ. TCRdb called the RT-PCR reads again in MiXCR, with one record for every CDR3 protein. This sample yields 800,000 to 1,000,000 distinct CDR3 sequences, of which under 20% are seen a single time; around 6% belongs to the top ten. The chain links TRBV5-1 to TRBJ2-1; tentatively, D is TRBD1 (6 bases). The sequencing input was blood, either unsorted or a sorted T cell fraction (not recorded which). This clonotype originated in a human donor who was either an allogeneic HSCT recipient or a stem cell or donor lymphocyte infusion donor (not recorded which). It is not recorded whose cells these are; they may come from a transplant donor. This chain's CDR3 is CASRVGGHNEQFF. CDR3 nucleotide sequence: TGCGCCAGCAGGGTAGGGGGACACAATGAGCAGTTCTTC.